These 14 T cell receptor beta chains came from one sample sequenced in a study of CD8 T cells in ankylosing spondylitis. TCRdb itself ran the 5' RACE reads through MiXCR, one entry per CDR3 protein. The sample has tens of thousands of distinct CDR3 sequences, 2.5% to 3.5% seen once. Sequenced: blood, either unsorted or a sorted T cell fraction (not recorded which). The receptor source for this set is a male donor with ankylosing spondylitis or in good health (not recorded which).

This clonotype was counted at least ten times. The V gene is TRBV9, the J gene TRBJ2-2, with D tentatively TRBD1 or TRBD2 (5 bases each). V was trimmed by 3 bases and J by 2 bases, leaving 17 bases between them. The length of the CDR3 is 17 residues. Per germline, CDR1 SGDLS and CDR2 YYNGEE. For the CDR3, the DNA is TGTGCCAGCAGCGCAAGAAATACCGGGACCAACACCGGGGAGCTGTTTTTT. Its translation: CASSARNTGTNTGELFF.

This clonotype was detected many times. The chain couples TRBV9 to TRBJ1-1; 7 positions match TRBD1. Germline assignment: CDR1 SGDLS and CDR2 YYNGEE. The CDR3 is 13 amino acids. V trimming: 4 bases; J trimming: 6 bases; junction bases outside the gene matches: 6. The CDR3 DNA is TGTGCCAGCAGCTCTGGGGGGACAGCTGAAGCTTTCTTT. Its translation is CASSSGGTAEAFF.

This clonotype was counted many times. This chain uses TRBV9 with TRBJ1-3; D call uncertain. The CDR3 length is 16 residues. Per germline, CDR1 SGDLS and CDR2 YYNGEE. The V and J ends lost 3 bases and 0 bases respectively, with 13 bases between them. DNA of the CDR3: TGTGCCAGCAGCGACGGGTCCCGAAGCTCTGGAAACACCATATATTTT. This gives the protein CASSDGSRSSGNTIYF.

In its sample, this clonotype was seen many times. This chain connects TRBV9 to TRBJ2-2, with TRBD1 matching over 8 bases. The length of the CDR3 is 15 residues. J was trimmed by 8 bases and V by 4 bases; bases with no gene match: 10. Germline CDR1 SGDLS, CDR2 YYNGEE. CDR3 loop: CASSHRDRGRGELFF. In DNA, the CDR3 is TGTGCCAGCAGCCATCGAGACAGGGGCAGAGGGGAGCTGTTTTTT.

At least ten counts were recorded for this clonotype. CDR3 amino acids: CASSQPQGRGKLFF. The DNA of the CDR3 is TGTGCCAGCAGCCAGCCCCAAGGTCGTGGAAAACTGTTTTTT. This chain connects TRBV9 to TRBJ1-4; D unclear. CDR3 length: 14 residues. V lost 4 bases, J lost 10 bases, and 17 bases lay in between. Per the germline V gene, CDR1 is SGDLS and CDR2 is YYNGEE.

This clonotype has a count of ten or more. The chain couples TRBV9 to TRBJ2-7, with 7 bases that match TRBD2. The CDR3 consists of 14 residues. Germline values: CDR1 SGDLS, CDR2 YYNGEE. V dropped 0 bases and J dropped 5; count of bases not matched to a gene: 5. The chain's CDR3 is CASSVGGSLHEQYF. The CDR3 nucleotides are TGTGCCAGCAGCGTAGGCGGGAGTCTCCACGAGCAGTACTTC. The full variable domain, rest sourced from reference TRBV9 and TRBJ2-7, is DSGVTQTPKHLITATGQRVTLRCSPRSGDLSVYWYQQSLDQGLQFLIQYYNGEERAKGNILERFSAQQFPDLHSELNLSSLELGDSALYFCASSVGGSLHEQYFGPGTRLTVT.

There are many counts of this clonotype. The rearrangement uses TRBV9 and TRBJ2-1; TRBD2 agrees at 10 bases. Germline CDR1 is SGDLS and CDR2 is YYNGEE. This CDR3 region has 16 residues. V dropped 0 bases and J dropped 6; count of bases not matched to a gene: 6. The CDR3, as DNA: TGTGCCAGCAGCGTAGCGCCAGCGGGAGGGCCCAATGAGCAGTTCTTC. The encoded protein is CASSVAPAGGPNEQFF.

Many counts were recorded for this clonotype. The V and J genes are TRBV9 and TRBJ2-5; D is undetermined. Looked up from germline, CDR1 is SGDLS and CDR2 is YYNGEE. The CDR3 loop spans 13 amino acids. V lost 0 bases, J lost 5 bases, and 8 bases lay in between. The CDR3 loop is CASSVGGHETQYF. DNA for the CDR3: TGTGCCAGCAGCGTAGGTGGGCACGAGACCCAGTACTTC.

This clonotype was detected many times. This chain joins TRBV9 and TRBJ2-1, with 11 bases that match TRBD2. V shed 3 bases, J shed 7 bases, and the junction held 6 bases outside the gene matches. Germline V lookup: CDR1 SGDLS, CDR2 YYNGEE. The CDR3 consists of 15 residues. CDR3 coding DNA: TGTGCCAGCAGCGAACTAGCGGGAGTAGGTAATGAGCAGTTCTTC. It specifies CASSELAGVGNEQFF.

This clonotype was seen many times. For the CDR3, the DNA is TGTGCCAGCAGCGACCAGGGGGTAACCATATATTTT. Its translation is CASSDQGVTIYF. V and J are TRBV9 and TRBJ1-3, with TRBD1 matching 7 bases. Germline-derived CDR1 and CDR2 are SGDLS and YYNGEE. This CDR3 contains 12 residues. V dropped 3 bases and J dropped 10; count of bases not matched to a gene: 4.

This clonotype was counted at least ten times. J is TRBJ2-1 and V is TRBV9; 15 nucleotides align to TRBD2. The CDR3 covers 19 residues. V lost 3 bases, J lost 0 bases, and 7 bases stayed unmatched. The germline gives CDR1 SGDLS, CDR2 YYNGEE. The CDR3 DNA reads as TGTGCCAGCAGCGCGGGATGGACTAGCGGGGGGGGCTCCTACAATGAGCAGTTCTTC. Its protein product is CASSAGWTSGGGSYNEQFF.

This clonotype was seen at least ten times. The rearrangement links TRBV9 to TRBJ2-1; 8 bases fit TRBD2. Germline CDR1 SGDLS, CDR2 YYNGEE. V dropped 6 bases and J dropped 2; count of bases not matched to a gene: 7. The CDR3 has 15 residues. CDR3 nucleotide sequence: TGTGCCAGCACTAGAGCGGGAGAGGCCTACAATGAGCAGTTCTTC. This sequence encodes CASTRAGEAYNEQFF.

Ten or more counts support this clonotype. The chain carries TRBV9 and TRBJ2-3, with 7 bases fitting TRBD1. This CDR3 has 16 residues. Trimming cost V 4 bases and J 0 bases; bases outside gene matches: 8. The germline gives CDR1 SGDLS, CDR2 YYNGEE. The CDR3 loop reads CASSPLGTASTDTQYF. The CDR3 DNA reads TGTGCCAGCAGCCCGCTAGGGACAGCTAGCACAGATACGCAGTATTTT.

This clonotype was seen many times. The chain's CDR3 is CASKREGGDNEQFF. The CDR3 region has the DNA TGTGCCAGCAAGCGGGAGGGCGGTGATAATGAGCAGTTCTTC. The chain is built from TRBV9 and TRBJ2-1, with 10 bases matching TRBD2. The CDR3 runs to 14 residues. CDR1 and CDR2 from the germline V gene are SGDLS and YYNGEE. V was clipped by 6 bases and J by 7 bases; unmatched bases: 7. The full variable domain, with the rest looked up from reference TRBV9 and TRBJ2-1, is DSGVTQTPKHLITATGQRVTLRCSPRSGDLSVYWYQQSLDQGLQFLIQYYNGEERAKGNILERFSAQQFPDLHSELNLSSLELGDSALYFCASKREGGDNEQFFGPGTRLTVL.